This T cell receptor beta chain was captured in a study of cytomegalovirus exposure and HLA in healthy donors. A multiplex PCR was run with 60 Vbeta primers and 13 Jbeta primers. The repertoire was sequenced with immunoSEQ multiplex PCR; TCRdb's copy has only in-frame clones and lacks some. The sample contains about 76,000 clones, over 65% of which appear only once. Points from the study as a whole: A prior analysis recorded that most TCR beta V segments were productive about 90% or about 30% of the time. Most TCR sequences were uncommon, yet certain public TCRs appeared in many donors. A later analysis showed HLA-associated TCR beta chains outstripping equally common others in clonal expansion.

V gave up 7 bases and J gave up 1 base; unmatched junction bases: 7. CDR3 length: 15 amino acids. Looked up from germline, CDR1 is MNHEY and CDR2 is SMNVEV (reference sequence). Details on this clone: The target antigen is unknown.

The chain links TRBV27 to TRBJ1-1, with TRBD1 matching over 9 bases. Sequencing used PBMCs. The sequence derives from a woman between 40 and 50 years old in good health and CMV-seropositive. CDR3 residues: CASIYQTGGNTEAFF. The CDR3, as DNA: TGTGCCAGCATCTATCAGACAGGGGGGAACACTGAAGCTTTCTTT.